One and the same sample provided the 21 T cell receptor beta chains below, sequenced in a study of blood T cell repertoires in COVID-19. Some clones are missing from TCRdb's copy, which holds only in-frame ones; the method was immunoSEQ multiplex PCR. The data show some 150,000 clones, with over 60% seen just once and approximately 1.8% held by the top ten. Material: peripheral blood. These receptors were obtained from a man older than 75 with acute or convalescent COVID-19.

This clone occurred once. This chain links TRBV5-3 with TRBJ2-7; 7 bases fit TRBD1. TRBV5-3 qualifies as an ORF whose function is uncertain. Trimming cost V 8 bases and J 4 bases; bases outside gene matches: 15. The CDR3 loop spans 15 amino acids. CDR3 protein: CASPGQRLSGYEQYV. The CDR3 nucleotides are TGTGCCAGTCCGGGACAGAGGCTGTCGGGGTACGAGCAGTACGTC.

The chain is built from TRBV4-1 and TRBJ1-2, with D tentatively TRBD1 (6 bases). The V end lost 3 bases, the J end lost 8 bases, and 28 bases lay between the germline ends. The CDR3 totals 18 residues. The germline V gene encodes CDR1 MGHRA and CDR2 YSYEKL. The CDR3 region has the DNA TGCGCCAGCAGCCACAAGGAGACAGGTTCATCGTGGAGCGCCGGCTACACCTTC. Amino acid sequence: CASSHKETGSSWSAGYTF.

CDR3: CASSLTFQETQYF. The DNA of the CDR3 is TGTGCCAGTAGTCTGACATTCCAAGAGACCCAGTACTTC. This chain connects TRBV19 to TRBJ2-5, with D uncertain. This CDR3 is 13 amino acids long. Germline CDR1 reads LNHDA; CDR2 reads SQIVND (reference sequence). Between the trimmed V and J ends, which lost 5 bases and 1 base, there was a span of 8 bases. The entire variable domain, with the rest obtained from reference TRBV19 and TRBJ2-5, is as follows: DGGITQSPKYLFRKEGQNVTLSCEQNLNHDAMYWYRQDPGQGLRLIYYSQIVNDFQKGDIAEGYSVSREKKESFPLTVTSAQKNPTAFYLCASSLTFQETQYFGPGTRLLVL.

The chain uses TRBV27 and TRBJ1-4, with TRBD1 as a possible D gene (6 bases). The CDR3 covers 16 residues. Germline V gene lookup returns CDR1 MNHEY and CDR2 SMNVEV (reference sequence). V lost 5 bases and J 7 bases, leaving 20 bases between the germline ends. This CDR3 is CASSILDKGGGEKLFF. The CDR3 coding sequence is TGTGCCAGCAGTATCCTGGACAAAGGGGGGGGTGAAAAACTGTTTTTT.

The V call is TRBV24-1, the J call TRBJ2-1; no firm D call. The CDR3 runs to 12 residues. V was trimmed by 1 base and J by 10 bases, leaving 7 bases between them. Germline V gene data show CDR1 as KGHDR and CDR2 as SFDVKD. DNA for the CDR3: TGTGCCACCAGTGATTTCGGGTGGGAGCAGTTCTTC. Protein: CATSDFGWEQFF.

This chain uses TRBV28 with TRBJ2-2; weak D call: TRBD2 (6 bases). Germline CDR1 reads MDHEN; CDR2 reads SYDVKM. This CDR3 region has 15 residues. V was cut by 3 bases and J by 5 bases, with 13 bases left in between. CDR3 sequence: CASSFVQGGTGELFF. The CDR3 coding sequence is TGTGCCAGCAGTTTTGTGCAGGGAGGAACCGGGGAGCTGTTTTTT.

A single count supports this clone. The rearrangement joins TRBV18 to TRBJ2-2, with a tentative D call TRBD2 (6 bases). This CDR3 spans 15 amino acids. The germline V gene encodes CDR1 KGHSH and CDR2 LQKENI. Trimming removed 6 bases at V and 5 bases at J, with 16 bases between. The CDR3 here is CASSHSEGTTGELFF. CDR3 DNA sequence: TGTGCCAGCTCCCATTCGGAGGGTACGACCGGGGAGCTGTTTTTT.

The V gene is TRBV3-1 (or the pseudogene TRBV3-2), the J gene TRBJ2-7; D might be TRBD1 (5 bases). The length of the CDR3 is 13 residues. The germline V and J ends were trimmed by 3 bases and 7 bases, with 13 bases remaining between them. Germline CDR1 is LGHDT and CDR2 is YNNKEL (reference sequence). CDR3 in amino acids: CASSQSSRGEQYV. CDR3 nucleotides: TGTGCCAGCAGCCAGTCCTCAAGGGGTGAGCAGTACGTC.

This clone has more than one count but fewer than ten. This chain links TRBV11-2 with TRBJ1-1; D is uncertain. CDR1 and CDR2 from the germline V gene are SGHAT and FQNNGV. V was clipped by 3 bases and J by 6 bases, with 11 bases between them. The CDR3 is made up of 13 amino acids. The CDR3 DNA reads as TGTGCCAGCAGCTTGATAGGGAGGGCTGAAGCTTTCTTT. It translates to CASSLIGRAEAFF.

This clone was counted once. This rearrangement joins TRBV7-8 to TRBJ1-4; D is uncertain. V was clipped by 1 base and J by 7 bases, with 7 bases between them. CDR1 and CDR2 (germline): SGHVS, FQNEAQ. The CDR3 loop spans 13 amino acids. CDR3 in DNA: TGTGCCAGCAGCTTAGGGCCCACTGAAAAACTGTTTTTT. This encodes CASSLGPTEKLFF.

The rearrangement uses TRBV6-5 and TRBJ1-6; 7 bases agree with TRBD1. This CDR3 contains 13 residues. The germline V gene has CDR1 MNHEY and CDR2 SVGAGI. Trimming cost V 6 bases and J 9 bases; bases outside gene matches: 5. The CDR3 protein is CASSFDRASPLHF. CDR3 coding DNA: TGTGCCAGCAGCTTCGACAGGGCTTCACCCCTCCACTTT.

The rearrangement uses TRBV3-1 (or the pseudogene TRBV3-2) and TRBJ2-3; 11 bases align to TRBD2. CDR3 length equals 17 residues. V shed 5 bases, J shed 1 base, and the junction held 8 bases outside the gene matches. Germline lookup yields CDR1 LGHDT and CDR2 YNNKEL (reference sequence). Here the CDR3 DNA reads TGTGCCAGCAGCGTAACAGCGGGACTAGCGGGCACAGATACGCAGTATTTT. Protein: CASSVTAGLAGTDTQYF.

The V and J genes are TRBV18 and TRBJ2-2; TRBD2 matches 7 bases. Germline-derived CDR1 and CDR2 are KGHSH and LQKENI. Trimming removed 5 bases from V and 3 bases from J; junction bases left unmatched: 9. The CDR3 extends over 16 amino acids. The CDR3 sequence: CASSETSVIYTGELFF. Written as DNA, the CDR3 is TGTGCCAGCTCAGAAACTAGCGTCATTTACACCGGGGAGCTGTTTTTT.

The CDR3 is CAWSYQAGGGYTF. In DNA form, the CDR3 reads TGTGCCTGGAGCTATCAGGCTGGGGGCGGCTACACCTTC. This chain joins TRBV30 and TRBJ1-2; perhaps TRBD1 as D (6 bases). The CDR3 loop spans 13 amino acids. Trimming pared 3 bases from V and 8 bases from J, leaving 16 bases between. Germline values: CDR1 GTSNPN, CDR2 SVGIG (reference sequence).

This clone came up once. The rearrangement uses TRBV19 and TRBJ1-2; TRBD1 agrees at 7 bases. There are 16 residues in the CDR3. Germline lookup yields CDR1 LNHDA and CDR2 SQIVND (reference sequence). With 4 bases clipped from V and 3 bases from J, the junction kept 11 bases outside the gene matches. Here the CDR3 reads CASSTYRQGGDYGYTF. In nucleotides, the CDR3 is TGTGCCAGTAGTACCTATCGACAGGGTGGAGACTATGGCTACACCTTC.

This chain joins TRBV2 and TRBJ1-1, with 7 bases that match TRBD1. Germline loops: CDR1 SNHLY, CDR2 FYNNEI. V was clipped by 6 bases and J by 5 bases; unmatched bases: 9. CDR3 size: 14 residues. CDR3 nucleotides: TGTGCCAGCAGAGGACAGGTGGGGGGAACTGAAGCTTTCTTT. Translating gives CASRGQVGGTEAFF.

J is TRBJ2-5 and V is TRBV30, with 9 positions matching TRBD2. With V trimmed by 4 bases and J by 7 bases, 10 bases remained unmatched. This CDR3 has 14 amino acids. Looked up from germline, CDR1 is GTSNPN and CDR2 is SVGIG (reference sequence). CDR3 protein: CAWKGLAGWTTQYF. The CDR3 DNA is TGTGCCTGGAAGGGCCTAGCGGGGTGGACGACCCAGTACTTC.

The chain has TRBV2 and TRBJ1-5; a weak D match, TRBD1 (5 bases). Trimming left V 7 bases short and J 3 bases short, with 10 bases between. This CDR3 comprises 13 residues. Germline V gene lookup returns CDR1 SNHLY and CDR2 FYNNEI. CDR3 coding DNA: TGTGCCAGCACCAGACAGAACAATCAGCCCCAGCATTTT. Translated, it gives CASTRQNNQPQHF.

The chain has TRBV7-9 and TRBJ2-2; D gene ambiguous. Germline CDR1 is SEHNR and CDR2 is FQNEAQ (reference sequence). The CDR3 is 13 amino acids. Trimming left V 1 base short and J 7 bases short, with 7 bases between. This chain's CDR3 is CASSLGGFGELFF. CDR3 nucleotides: TGTGCCAGCAGCTTAGGAGGATTCGGGGAGCTGTTTTTT.

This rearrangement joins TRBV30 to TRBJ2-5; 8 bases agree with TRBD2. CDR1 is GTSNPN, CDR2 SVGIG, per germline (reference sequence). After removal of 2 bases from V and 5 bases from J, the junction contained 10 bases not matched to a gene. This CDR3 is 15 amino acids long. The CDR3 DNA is TGTGCCTGGAGTTTAGCGGGACTAGTGGGGGAGACCCAGTACTTC. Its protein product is CAWSLAGLVGETQYF.

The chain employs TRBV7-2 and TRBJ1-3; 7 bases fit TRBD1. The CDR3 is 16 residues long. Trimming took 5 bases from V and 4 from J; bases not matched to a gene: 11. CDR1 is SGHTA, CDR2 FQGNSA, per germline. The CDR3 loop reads CASSRKQGRSGNTIYF. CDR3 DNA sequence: TGTGCCAGCAGCAGAAAACAGGGGCGTTCAGGAAACACCATATATTTT.